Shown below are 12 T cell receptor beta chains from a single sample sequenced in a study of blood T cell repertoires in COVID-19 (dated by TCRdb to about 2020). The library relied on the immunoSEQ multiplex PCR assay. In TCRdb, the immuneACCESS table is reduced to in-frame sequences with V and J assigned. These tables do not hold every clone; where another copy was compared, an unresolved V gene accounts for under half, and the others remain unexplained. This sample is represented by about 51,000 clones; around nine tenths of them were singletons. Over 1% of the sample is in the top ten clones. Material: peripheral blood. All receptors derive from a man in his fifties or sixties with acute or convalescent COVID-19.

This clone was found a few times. This CDR3 reads CASSLDISNYGYTF. The CDR3 bases are TGTGCCAGCAGCTTAGACATATCTAACTATGGCTACACCTTC. V usage is TRBV7-2 and J usage is TRBJ1-2; D gene ambiguous. Germline CDR1 reads SGHTA; CDR2 reads FQGNSA. V lost 1 base to trimming and J lost 0 bases, with 6 bases between them. This CDR3 is 14 amino acids long.

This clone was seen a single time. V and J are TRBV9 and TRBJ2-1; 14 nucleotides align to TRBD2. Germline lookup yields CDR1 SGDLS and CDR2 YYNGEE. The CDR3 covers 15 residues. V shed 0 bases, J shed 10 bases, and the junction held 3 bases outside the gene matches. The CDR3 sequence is CASSVAGLAGGEQFF. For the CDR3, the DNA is TGTGCCAGCAGCGTAGCTGGACTAGCGGGGGGAGAGCAGTTCTTC. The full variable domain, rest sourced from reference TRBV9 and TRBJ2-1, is DSGVTQTPKHLITATGQRVTLRCSPRSGDLSVYWYQQSLDQGLQFLIQYYNGEERAKGNILERFSAQQFPDLHSELNLSSLELGDSALYFCASSVAGLAGGEQFFGPGTRLTVL.

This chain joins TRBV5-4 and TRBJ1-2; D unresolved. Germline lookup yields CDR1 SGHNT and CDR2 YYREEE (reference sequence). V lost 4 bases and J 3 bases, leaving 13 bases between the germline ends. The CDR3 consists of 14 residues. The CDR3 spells CASSPREGYYGYTF. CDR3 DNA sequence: TGTGCCAGCAGCCCTCGGGAGGGTTACTATGGCTACACCTTC.

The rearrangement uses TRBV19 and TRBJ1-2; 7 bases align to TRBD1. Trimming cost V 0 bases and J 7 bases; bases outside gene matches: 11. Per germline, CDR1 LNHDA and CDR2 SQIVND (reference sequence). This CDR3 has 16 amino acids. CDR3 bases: TGTGCCAGTAGTATAGATGCAAGGGGGCCTGGAAGTGGCTACACCTTC. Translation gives CASSIDARGPGSGYTF.

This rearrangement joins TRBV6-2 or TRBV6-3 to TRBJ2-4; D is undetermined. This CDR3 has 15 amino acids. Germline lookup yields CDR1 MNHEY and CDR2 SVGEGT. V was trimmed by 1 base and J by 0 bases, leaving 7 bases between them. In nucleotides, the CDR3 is TGTGCCAGCAGTTACTTACGGTCAGCCAAAAACATTCAGTACTTC. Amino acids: CASSYLRSAKNIQYF.

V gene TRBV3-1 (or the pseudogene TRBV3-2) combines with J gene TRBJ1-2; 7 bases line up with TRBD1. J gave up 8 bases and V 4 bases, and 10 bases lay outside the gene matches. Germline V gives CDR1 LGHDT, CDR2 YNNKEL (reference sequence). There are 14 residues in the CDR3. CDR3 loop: CASSPRPGQKGYTF. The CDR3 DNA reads TGTGCCAGCAGCCCGCGTCCGGGACAGAAGGGCTACACCTTC.

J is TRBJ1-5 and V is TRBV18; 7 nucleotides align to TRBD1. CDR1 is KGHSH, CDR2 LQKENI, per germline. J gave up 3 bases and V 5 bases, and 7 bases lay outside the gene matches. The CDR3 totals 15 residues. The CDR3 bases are TGTGCCAGCTCAGCCCGAGGGACAGCCAATCAGCCCCAGCATTTT. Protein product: CASSARGTANQPQHF.

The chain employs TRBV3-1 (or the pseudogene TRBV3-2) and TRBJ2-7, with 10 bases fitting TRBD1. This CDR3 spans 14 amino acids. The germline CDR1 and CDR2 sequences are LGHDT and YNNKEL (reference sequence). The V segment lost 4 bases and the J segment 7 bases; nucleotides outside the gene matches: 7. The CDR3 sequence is CASSPGQGIGEQYF. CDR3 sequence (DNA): TGTGCCAGCAGCCCGGGACAGGGGATAGGGGAGCAGTACTTC.

This CDR3 is CASSADRANYGYTF. CDR3 nucleotide sequence: TGTGCCAGCAGTGCGGACAGAGCTAACTATGGCTACACCTTC. The rearrangement joins TRBV2 to TRBJ1-2, with D possibly matching TRBD1 (6 bases). This CDR3 contains 14 residues. Trimming took 4 bases from V and 0 from J, leaving 9 bases between them. Per the germline V gene, CDR1 is SNHLY and CDR2 is FYNNEI. The complete variable domain, with remaining parts taken from reference TRBV2 and TRBJ1-2, reads EPEVTQTPSHQVTQMGQEVILRCVPISNHLYFYWYRQILGQKVEFLVSFYNNEISEKSEIFDDQFSVERPDGSNFTLKIRSTKLEDSAMYFCASSADRANYGYTFGSGTRLTVV.

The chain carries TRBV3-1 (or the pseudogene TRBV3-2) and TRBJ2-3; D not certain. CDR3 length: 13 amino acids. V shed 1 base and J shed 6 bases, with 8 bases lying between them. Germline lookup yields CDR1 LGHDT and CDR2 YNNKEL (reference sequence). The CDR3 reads CASSQVMRDTQYF. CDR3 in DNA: TGTGCCAGCAGCCAAGTTATGCGGGATACGCAGTATTTT.

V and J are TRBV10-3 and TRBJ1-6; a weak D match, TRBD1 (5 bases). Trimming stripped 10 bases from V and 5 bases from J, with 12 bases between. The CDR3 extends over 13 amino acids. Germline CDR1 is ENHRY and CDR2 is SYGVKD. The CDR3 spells CATLQDNNSPLHF. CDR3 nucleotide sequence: TGTGCCACCCTACAGGACAATAATTCACCCCTCCACTTT.

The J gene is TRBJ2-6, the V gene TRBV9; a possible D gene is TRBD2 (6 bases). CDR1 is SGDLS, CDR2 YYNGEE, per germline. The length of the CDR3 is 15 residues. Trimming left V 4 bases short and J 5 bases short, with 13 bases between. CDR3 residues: CASSRAGLWANVLTF. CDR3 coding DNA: TGTGCCAGCAGCAGAGCGGGCCTATGGGCCAACGTCCTGACTTTC. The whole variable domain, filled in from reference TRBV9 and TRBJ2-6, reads DSGVTQTPKHLITATGQRVTLRCSPRSGDLSVYWYQQSLDQGLQFLIQYYNGEERAKGNILERFSAQQFPDLHSELNLSSLELGDSALYFCASSRAGLWANVLTFGAGSRLTVL.